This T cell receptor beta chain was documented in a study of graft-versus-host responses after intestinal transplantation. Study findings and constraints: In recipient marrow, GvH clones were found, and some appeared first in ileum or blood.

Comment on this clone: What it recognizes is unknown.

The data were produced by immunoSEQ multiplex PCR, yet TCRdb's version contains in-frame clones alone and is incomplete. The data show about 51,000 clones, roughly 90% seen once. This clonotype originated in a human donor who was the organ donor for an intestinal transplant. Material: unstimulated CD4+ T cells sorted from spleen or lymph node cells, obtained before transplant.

As DNA, the CDR3 is TGTGCCAGTACCCTACCTGGACAGGGTCCTATGCGCTACACCTTC. Protein: CASTLPGQGPMRYTF. The gene calls are TRBV19 and TRBJ1-2; 8 bases agree with TRBD1. From germline, CDR1 is LNHDA and CDR2 SQIVND (reference sequence). The CDR3 runs 15 residues. V dropped 7 bases and J dropped 9; count of bases not matched to a gene: 16.